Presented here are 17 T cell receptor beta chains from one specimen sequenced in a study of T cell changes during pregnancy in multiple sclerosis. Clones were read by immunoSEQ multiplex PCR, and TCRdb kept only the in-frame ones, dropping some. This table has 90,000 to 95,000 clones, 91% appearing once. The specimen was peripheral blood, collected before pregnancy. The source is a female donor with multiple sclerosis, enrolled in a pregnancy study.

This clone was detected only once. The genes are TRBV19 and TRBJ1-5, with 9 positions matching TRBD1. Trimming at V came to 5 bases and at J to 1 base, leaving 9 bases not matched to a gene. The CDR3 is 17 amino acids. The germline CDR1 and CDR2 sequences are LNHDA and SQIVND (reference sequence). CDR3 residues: CASSGLGTGRSNQPQHF. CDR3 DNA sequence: TGTGCCAGTAGTGGACTCGGGACAGGGAGAAGCAATCAGCCCCAGCATTTT.

CDR3 DNA sequence: TGTGCCAGCAGCTGGGCGCGACAAGAGACCCAGTACTTC. Translation: CASSWARQETQYF. The J gene is TRBJ2-5, the V gene TRBV7-9; D gene unclear. Trimming pared 4 bases from V and 2 bases from J, leaving 8 bases between. Per germline, CDR1 SEHNR and CDR2 FQNEAQ (reference sequence). The CDR3 totals 13 residues.

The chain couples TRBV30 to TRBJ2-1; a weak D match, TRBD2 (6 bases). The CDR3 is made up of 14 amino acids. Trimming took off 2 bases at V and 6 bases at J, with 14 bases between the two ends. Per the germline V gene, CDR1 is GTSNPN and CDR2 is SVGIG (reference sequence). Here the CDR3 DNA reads TGTGCCTGGAGTAGGGGCGGGGCTCTCAATGAGCAGTTCTTC. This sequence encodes CAWSRGGALNEQFF.

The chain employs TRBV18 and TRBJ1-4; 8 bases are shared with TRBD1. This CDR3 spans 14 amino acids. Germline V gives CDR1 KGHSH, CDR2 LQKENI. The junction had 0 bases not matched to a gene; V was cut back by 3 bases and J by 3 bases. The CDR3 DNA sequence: TGTGCCAGCTCACCGGACAGGGCTAATGAAAAACTGTTTTTT. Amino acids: CASSPDRANEKLFF.

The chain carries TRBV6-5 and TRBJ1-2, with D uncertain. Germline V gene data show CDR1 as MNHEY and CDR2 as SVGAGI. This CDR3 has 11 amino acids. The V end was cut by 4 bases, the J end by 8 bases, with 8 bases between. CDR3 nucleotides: TGTGCCAGCAGTTGGAGTGGGGGCTACACCTTC. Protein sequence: CASSWSGGYTF.

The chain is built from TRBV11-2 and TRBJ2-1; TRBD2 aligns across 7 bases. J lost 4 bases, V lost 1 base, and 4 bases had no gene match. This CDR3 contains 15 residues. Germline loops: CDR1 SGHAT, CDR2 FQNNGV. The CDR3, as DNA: TGTGCCAGCAGCTTAGGGGCTAGCGGATACAATGAGCAGTTCTTC. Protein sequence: CASSLGASGYNEQFF.

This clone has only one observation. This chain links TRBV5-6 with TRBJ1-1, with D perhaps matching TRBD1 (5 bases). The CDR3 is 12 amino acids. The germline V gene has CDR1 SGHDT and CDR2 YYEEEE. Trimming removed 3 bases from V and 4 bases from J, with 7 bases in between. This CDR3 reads CASSWGGTEAFF. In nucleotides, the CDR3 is TGTGCCAGCAGCTGGGGGGGCACTGAAGCTTTCTTT.

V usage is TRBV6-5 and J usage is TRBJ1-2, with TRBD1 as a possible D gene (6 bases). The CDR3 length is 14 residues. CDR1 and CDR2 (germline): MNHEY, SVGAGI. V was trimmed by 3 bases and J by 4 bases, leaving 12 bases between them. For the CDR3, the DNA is TGTGCCAGCAGTTATAGATGGGACATCTATGGCTACACCTTC. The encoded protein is CASSYRWDIYGYTF.

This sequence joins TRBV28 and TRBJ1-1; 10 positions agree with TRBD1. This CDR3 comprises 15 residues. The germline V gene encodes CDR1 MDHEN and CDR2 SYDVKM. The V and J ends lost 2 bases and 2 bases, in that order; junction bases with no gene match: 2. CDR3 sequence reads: CASSLRDRGNTEAFF. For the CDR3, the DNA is TGTGCCAGCAGTTTAAGGGACAGGGGAAACACTGAAGCTTTCTTT.

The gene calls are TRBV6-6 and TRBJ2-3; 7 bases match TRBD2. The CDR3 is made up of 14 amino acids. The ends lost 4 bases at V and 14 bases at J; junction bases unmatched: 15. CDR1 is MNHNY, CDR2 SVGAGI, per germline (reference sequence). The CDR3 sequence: CASSFFRGREWWYF. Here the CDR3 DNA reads TGTGCCAGCAGTTTTTTCCGCGGGAGAGAATGGTGGTATTTT.

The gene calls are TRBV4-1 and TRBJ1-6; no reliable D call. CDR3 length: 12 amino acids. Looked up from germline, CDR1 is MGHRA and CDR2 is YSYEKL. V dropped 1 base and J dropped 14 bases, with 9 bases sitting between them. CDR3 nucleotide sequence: TGCGCCAGCAGCCAAGGCGCGGCGACCCTCCACTTT. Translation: CASSQGAATLHF.

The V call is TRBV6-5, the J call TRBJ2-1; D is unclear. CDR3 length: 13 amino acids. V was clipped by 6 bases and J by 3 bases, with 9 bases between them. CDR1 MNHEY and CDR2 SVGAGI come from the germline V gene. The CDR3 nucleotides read TGTGCCAGCAGATCTACGTACTACAATGAGCAGTTCTTC. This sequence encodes CASRSTYYNEQFF.

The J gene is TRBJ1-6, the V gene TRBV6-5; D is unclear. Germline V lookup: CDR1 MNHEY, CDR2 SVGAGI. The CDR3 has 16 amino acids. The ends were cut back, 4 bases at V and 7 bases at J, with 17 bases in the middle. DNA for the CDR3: TGTGCCAGCAGTTCCCAGCGGCTCGGACGGAATTCACCCCTCCACTTT. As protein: CASSSQRLGRNSPLHF.

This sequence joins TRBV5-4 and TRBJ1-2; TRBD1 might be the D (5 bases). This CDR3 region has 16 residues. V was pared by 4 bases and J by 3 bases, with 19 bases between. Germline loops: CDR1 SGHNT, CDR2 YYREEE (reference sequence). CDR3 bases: TGTGCCAGCAGCCCGTTGACAGTAGCTACCCACTATGGCTACACCTTC. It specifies CASSPLTVATHYGYTF.

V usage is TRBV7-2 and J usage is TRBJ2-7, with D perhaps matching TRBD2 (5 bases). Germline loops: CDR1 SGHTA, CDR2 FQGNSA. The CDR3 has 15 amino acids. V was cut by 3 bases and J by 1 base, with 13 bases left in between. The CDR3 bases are TGTGCCAGCAGCTTGAGGGCGTTTGCTTCCTACGAGCAGTACTTC. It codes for CASSLRAFASYEQYF. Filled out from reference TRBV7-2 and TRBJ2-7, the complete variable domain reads GAGVSQSPSNKVTEKGKDVELRCDPISGHTALYWYRQSLGQGLEFLIYFQGNSAPDKSGLPSDRFSAERTGGSVSTLTIQRTQQEDSAVYLCASSLRAFASYEQYFGPGTRLTVT.

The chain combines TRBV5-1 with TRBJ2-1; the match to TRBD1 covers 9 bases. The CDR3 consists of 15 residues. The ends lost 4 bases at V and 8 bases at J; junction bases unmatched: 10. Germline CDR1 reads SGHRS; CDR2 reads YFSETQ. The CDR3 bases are TGCGCCAGCAGCACGCAGGGACAGGGTCGTGATGAGCAGTTCTTC. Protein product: CASSTQGQGRDEQFF.

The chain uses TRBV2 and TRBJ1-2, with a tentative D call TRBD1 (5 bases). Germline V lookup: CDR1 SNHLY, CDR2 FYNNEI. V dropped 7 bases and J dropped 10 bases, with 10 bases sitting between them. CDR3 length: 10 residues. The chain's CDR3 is CASTAGDYTF. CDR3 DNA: TGTGCCAGCACGGCGGGGGACTACACCTTC. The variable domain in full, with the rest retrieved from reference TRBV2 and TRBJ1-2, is EPEVTQTPSHQVTQMGQEVILRCVPISNHLYFYWYRQILGQKVEFLVSFYNNEISEKSEIFDDQFSVERPDGSNFTLKIRSTKLEDSAMYFCASTAGDYTFGSGTRLTVV.